Detailed here is one TCR beta chain. Antigen unknown. Per the germline V gene, CDR1 is LNHNV and CDR2 is YYDKDF (reference sequence). This CDR3 comprises 14 residues. The ends were cut back, 1 base at V and 5 bases at J, with 8 bases in the middle. This record comes from a study of cytomegalovirus exposure and HLA in healthy donors. Study-level findings and limits: For TCR beta chains, V- and J-gene trimming was later linked to a missense DCLRE1C variant. When a later analysis compared HLA-associated TCR beta chains with equally common others, the HLA-associated chains turned out to be more clonally expanded and to have lower generation probabilities. Later, an analysis found that common viral pathogens appeared to be linked with several of the most significant clusters.

With 60 Vbeta and 13 Jbeta primers, the PCR was carried out. TCRdb keeps only in-frame clones here, not all; method: immunoSEQ multiplex PCR. The table lists around 130,000 clones, about 8.5% of them singletons. J is TRBJ2-2 and V is TRBV15; D is perhaps TRBD1 (6 bases). The source of this sequence is a middle-aged man in good health and CMV-seronegative. The sequenced sample was PBMCs. CDR3 nucleotide sequence: TGTGCCACCAGCAGAGGAGGGGGTACCGGGGAGCTGTTTTTT. Translation gives CATSRGGGTGELFF.